This T cell receptor beta chain was captured by sequencing in a study of blood T cell repertoires in COVID-19. Study information: T cells, B-cell-depleted T cells, or PBMCs provided the cDNA or gDNA that served as material.

The table lists this clone with a count of one. This sample also contains other DNA sequences that code for the same CDR3. Trimming stripped 0 bases from V and 7 bases from J, with 6 bases between. Germline V gives CDR1 KGHSH, CDR2 LQKENI. CDR3 length: 12 amino acids. Per the authors' pipeline: It was from reference gene primer amplification that nucleated cell counts were estimated. Assay: immunoSEQ multiplex PCR; the TCRdb copy retains only in-frame clones and omits some. V and J calls and clone size come straight from that table; D and trimming were deduced from the DNA. This table has around 250,000 clones, roughly 81% appearing once.

The source of this sequence is a woman between 45 and 60 years old who had been exposed to COVID-19. The source material was PBMCs or T cells enriched from blood (not recorded which). The chain recombines TRBV18 with TRBJ1-2; D call uncertain. CDR3 sequence: CASSPPGGGYTF. DNA of the CDR3: TGTGCCAGCTCACCACCTGGCGGTGGCTACACCTTC. Together with reference TRBV18 and TRBJ1-2, the CDR3 gives the full variable domain: NAGVMQNPRHLVRRRGQEARLRCSPMKGHSHVYWYRQLPEEGLKFMVYLQKENIIDESGMPKERFSAEFPKEGPSILRIQQVVRGDSAAYFCASSPPGGGYTFGSGTRLTVV.